Listed below are T cell receptor beta chains from one sample, sequenced in a study of beta chain features in type 1 diabetes. The assay was immunoSEQ multiplex PCR, and TCRdb's table has in-frame clones only and misses some. The table includes just over 600,000 clones, about 16% detected once. Sequencing was done on a sample of naive CD4+ T cells from blood. Every receptor here comes from a young man in good health. Both conserved end residues are part of each CDR3. Each record gives: clone size, CDR3 length, J gene, V gene, D gene, CDR3 DNA, CDR3 protein. D genes are given only for firm matches. For some rows the clone size is stated as once, few or many, or as a class when expanded; others skip it.

abundance: -; len: 14; j_gene: TRBJ1-2; v_gene: TRBV10-3; d_gene: -; CDR3nt: TGTGCCATCAATGGGCAGGCTTTCAACTATGGCTACACCTTC; CDR3aa: CAINGQAFNYGYTF
abundance: few; len: 13; j_gene: TRBJ1-4; v_gene: TRBV6-1; d_gene: -; CDR3nt: TGTGCCATACACAGGGACCTGAATGAAAAACTGTTTTTT; CDR3aa: CAIHRDLNEKLFF
abundance: -; len: 11; j_gene: TRBJ2-7; v_gene: TRBV19; d_gene: -; CDR3nt: TGTGCCAGCTCGGACAGCTACGAGCAGTACTTC; CDR3aa: CASSDSYEQYF
abundance: few; len: 15; j_gene: TRBJ2-5; v_gene: TRBV25-1; d_gene: TRBD2; CDR3nt: TGTGCCAGCAGTGAATATGTCGGGAGGTCCGAGACCCAGTACTTC; CDR3aa: CASSEYVGRSETQYF
abundance: -; len: 14; j_gene: TRBJ2-7; v_gene: TRBV7-2; d_gene: TRBD2; CDR3nt: TGTGCCAGCAGCTTAACGGGGGGTGACTACGAGCAGTACTTC; CDR3aa: CASSLTGGDYEQYF
abundance: few; len: 13; j_gene: TRBJ2-2; v_gene: TRBV12-5; d_gene: -; CDR3nt: TGTGCTAGTGGTTTAGTGGGAACCGGGGAGCTGTTTTTT; CDR3aa: CASGLVGTGELFF
abundance: -; len: 15; j_gene: TRBJ1-2; v_gene: TRBV29-1; d_gene: -; CDR3nt: TGCAGCGCTGCCCTAGGGTCGGGAACCCACTATGGCTACACCTTC; CDR3aa: CSAALGSGTHYGYTF
abundance: -; len: 18; j_gene: TRBJ2-5; v_gene: TRBV4-3; d_gene: TRBD2; CDR3nt: TGCGCCAGCAGCCATTACGTCGGGACTAGCGGGAGTCGGGAGACCCAGTACTTC; CDR3aa: CASSHYVGTSGSRETQYF
abundance: -; len: 13; j_gene: TRBJ2-2; v_gene: TRBV10-3; d_gene: -; CDR3nt: TGTGCCACATTGGAGAGGCACACCGGGGAGCTGTTTTTT; CDR3aa: CATLERHTGELFF
abundance: -; len: 18; j_gene: TRBJ2-3; v_gene: TRBV7-9; d_gene: -; CDR3nt: TGTGCCAGCAGCTTAAGAGGTGCTAGCTGGATTTCCACAGATACGCAGTATTTT; CDR3aa: CASSLRGASWISTDTQYF
abundance: few; len: 19; j_gene: TRBJ2-1; v_gene: TRBV4-2; d_gene: TRBD2; CDR3nt: TGTGCCAGCAGCCAAGATCAGATGGCGAGCGGGAGGGCCTTGAATGAGCAGTTCTTC; CDR3aa: CASSQDQMASGRALNEQFF
abundance: -; len: 14; j_gene: TRBJ2-7; v_gene: TRBV4-1; d_gene: -; CDR3nt: TGCGCCAGCAGCCTGATCAGGGTAGCCAGCGAGCAGTACTTC; CDR3aa: CASSLIRVASEQYF
abundance: -; len: 16; j_gene: TRBJ1-1; v_gene: TRBV11-2; d_gene: -; CDR3nt: TGTGCCAGCAACCGATTCGGCGGGGGGGCGCAGACTGAAGCTTTCTTT; CDR3aa: CASNRFGGGAQTEAFF
abundance: few; len: 15; j_gene: TRBJ1-2; v_gene: TRBV4-2; d_gene: -; CDR3nt: TGTGCCAGCAGCCAAACTGGGGGGTGGAACTATGGCTACACCTTC; CDR3aa: CASSQTGGWNYGYTF
abundance: -; len: 17; j_gene: TRBJ1-1; v_gene: TRBV29-1; d_gene: -; CDR3nt: TGCAGCGTTGAAGATTCTTCTGCTTGGACCGAACCCACTGAAGCTTTCTTT; CDR3aa: CSVEDSSAWTEPTEAFF
abundance: -; len: 19; j_gene: TRBJ1-2; v_gene: TRBV19; d_gene: TRBD1; CDR3nt: TGTGCCAGTAGTATAGATTGGCCGGGGACAGGGAAACCTAACTATGGCTACACCTTC; CDR3aa: CASSIDWPGTGKPNYGYTF
abundance: -; len: 15; j_gene: TRBJ1-3; v_gene: TRBV25-1; d_gene: -; CDR3nt: TGTGCCAGCAGTGATTCAGGGATCTCTGGAAACACCATATATTTT; CDR3aa: CASSDSGISGNTIYF
abundance: many; len: 14; j_gene: TRBJ2-5; v_gene: TRBV7-9; d_gene: -; CDR3nt: TGTGCCAGCGCTTCTCGGAGGGGAGAAGAGACCCAGTACTTC; CDR3aa: CASASRRGEETQYF
abundance: few; len: 15; j_gene: TRBJ2-7; v_gene: TRBV7-6; d_gene: -; CDR3nt: TGTGCCAGCAGCTCGACCCGGGACGCAATCTACGAGCAGTACTTC; CDR3aa: CASSSTRDAIYEQYF
abundance: -; len: 13; j_gene: TRBJ1-1; v_gene: TRBV29-1; d_gene: TRBD1; CDR3nt: TGCAGGGGACAGCCTAGCATGAACACTGAAGCTTTCTTT; CDR3aa: CRGQPSMNTEAFF
abundance: few; len: 15; j_gene: TRBJ2-3; v_gene: TRBV18; d_gene: TRBD1; CDR3nt: TGTGCCAGCTCACCCCGGGACAGGCGCACAGATACGCAGTATTTT; CDR3aa: CASSPRDRRTDTQYF
abundance: few; len: 14; j_gene: TRBJ2-7; v_gene: TRBV25-1; d_gene: -; CDR3nt: TGTGCCAGCAGTGACGGGGGGCGCGGGTACGAGCAGTACTTC; CDR3aa: CASSDGGRGYEQYF
abundance: -; len: 15; j_gene: TRBJ2-7; v_gene: TRBV29-1; d_gene: TRBD1; CDR3nt: TGCAGCGTGCGGAAGGACAGGGGGCCGGTGGGGGAGCAGTACTTC; CDR3aa: CSVRKDRGPVGEQYF
abundance: -; len: 12; j_gene: TRBJ2-7; v_gene: TRBV10-3; d_gene: -; CDR3nt: TGTGCCATCGGACTCCTATCCTACGAGCAGTACTTC; CDR3aa: CAIGLLSYEQYF
abundance: few; len: 14; j_gene: TRBJ2-1; v_gene: TRBV29-1; d_gene: -; CDR3nt: TGCAGCGTTGTTCGGGGCCGTTCCTACAATGAGCAGTTCTTC; CDR3aa: CSVVRGRSYNEQFF
abundance: few; len: 12; j_gene: TRBJ1-2; v_gene: TRBV6-4; d_gene: -; CDR3nt: TGTGCCAGCAGTGGCAATGGATATGGCTACACCTTC; CDR3aa: CASSGNGYGYTF
abundance: few; len: 13; j_gene: TRBJ2-7; v_gene: TRBV7-3; d_gene: -; CDR3nt: TGTGCCAGCAGCTCAGGACCGGGCTACGAGCAGTACTTC; CDR3aa: CASSSGPGYEQYF
abundance: few; len: 12; j_gene: TRBJ2-1; v_gene: TRBV28; d_gene: -; CDR3nt: TGTGCCAGCAGCCTACCTGGGAATGAGCAGTTCTTC; CDR3aa: CASSLPGNEQFF
abundance: -; len: 12; j_gene: TRBJ2-7; v_gene: TRBV21-1; d_gene: -; CDR3nt: TGTGCCAGCAGTCGCACGGAATACGAGCAGTACTTC; CDR3aa: CASSRTEYEQYF
abundance: few; len: 17; j_gene: TRBJ2-5; v_gene: TRBV5-1; d_gene: -; CDR3nt: TGCGCCAGCAACCCTGAGGGCTCTCGACGGTACCAAGAGACCCAGTACTTC; CDR3aa: CASNPEGSRRYQETQYF
abundance: few; len: 13; j_gene: TRBJ1-2; v_gene: TRBV13; d_gene: -; CDR3nt: TGTGCCAGCAGCTTGACGGGGAACGGTGGCTACACCTTC; CDR3aa: CASSLTGNGGYTF
abundance: few; len: 17; j_gene: TRBJ2-7; v_gene: TRBV4-1; d_gene: TRBD2; CDR3nt: TGCGCCAGCAGCCAAGGCGCCGCGGGAGGCAAATCCTACGAGCAGTACTTC; CDR3aa: CASSQGAAGGKSYEQYF
abundance: few; len: 14; j_gene: TRBJ2-5; v_gene: TRBV18; d_gene: -; CDR3nt: TGTGCCAGCTCTCACAGGGTGGTAGAAGAGACCCAGTACTTC; CDR3aa: CASSHRVVEETQYF
abundance: few; len: 16; j_gene: TRBJ1-1; v_gene: TRBV7-9; d_gene: TRBD1; CDR3nt: TGTGCCAGCAGCTTAATGACAGGGGGGTGGAACACTGAAGCTTTCTTT; CDR3aa: CASSLMTGGWNTEAFF
abundance: -; len: 14; j_gene: TRBJ1-5; v_gene: TRBV9; d_gene: -; CDR3nt: TGTGCCAGCAGCCCCCAGGAGGGCGCGTGGGCCCAGCATTTT; CDR3aa: CASSPQEGAWAQHF
abundance: few; len: 15; j_gene: TRBJ1-2; v_gene: TRBV19; d_gene: -; CDR3nt: TGTGCCAGTACCCTAAGGGGAGGCGGAGACTATGGCTACACCTTC; CDR3aa: CASTLRGGGDYGYTF
abundance: few; len: 15; j_gene: TRBJ2-7; v_gene: TRBV19; d_gene: -; CDR3nt: TGTGCCAGTAGTCCGACAGCTACGAGCTCCTACGAGCAGTACTTC; CDR3aa: CASSPTATSSYEQYF
abundance: few; len: 11; j_gene: TRBJ1-1; v_gene: TRBV28; d_gene: -; CDR3nt: TGTGCCAGCAGGGTGAACACTGAAGCTTTCTTT; CDR3aa: CASRVNTEAFF
abundance: few; len: 14; j_gene: TRBJ1-3; v_gene: TRBV28; d_gene: -; CDR3nt: TGTGCCAGCAACCAACAGGGAACTGGAAACACCATATATTTT; CDR3aa: CASNQQGTGNTIYF
abundance: few; len: 13; j_gene: TRBJ2-4; v_gene: TRBV5-4; d_gene: -; CDR3nt: TGTGCCAGCAGCCCTGGGGCCAAAAACATTCAGTACTTC; CDR3aa: CASSPGAKNIQYF
abundance: -; len: 14; j_gene: TRBJ2-1; v_gene: TRBV6-1; d_gene: TRBD1; CDR3nt: TGTGCCAGCACCATGACAGGGAAGTTCAATGAGCAGTTCTTC; CDR3aa: CASTMTGKFNEQFF
abundance: -; len: 15; j_gene: TRBJ2-1; v_gene: TRBV5-6; d_gene: -; CDR3nt: TGTGCCAGCAGCTTTAGCAGGCCTATATACAATGAGCAGTTCTTC; CDR3aa: CASSFSRPIYNEQFF
abundance: few; len: 13; j_gene: TRBJ2-1; v_gene: TRBV28; d_gene: -; CDR3nt: TGTGCCAGCAGTTTGCCGGGACCTGGTGAGCAGTTCTTC; CDR3aa: CASSLPGPGEQFF
abundance: -; len: 11; j_gene: TRBJ2-7; v_gene: TRBV20-1; d_gene: -; CDR3nt: TGCAGGGCCTCGCACTCCTACGAGCAGTACTTC; CDR3aa: CRASHSYEQYF
abundance: -; len: 14; j_gene: TRBJ1-1; v_gene: TRBV10-3; d_gene: -; CDR3nt: TGTGCCATCAGTGAGGCCGGGGGGGACACTGAAGCTTTCTTT; CDR3aa: CAISEAGGDTEAFF
abundance: -; len: 15; j_gene: TRBJ2-3; v_gene: TRBV28; d_gene: TRBD1; CDR3nt: TGTGCCAGCAGTTCCGGGGGACAGGCAAGAGATACGCAGTATTTT; CDR3aa: CASSSGGQARDTQYF
abundance: few; len: 15; j_gene: TRBJ2-2; v_gene: TRBV2; d_gene: TRBD1; CDR3nt: TGTGCCAGCAGTGAATTGGACAGGGAGGCCGGGGAGCTGTTTTTT; CDR3aa: CASSELDREAGELFF
abundance: few; len: 14; j_gene: TRBJ2-4; v_gene: TRBV9; d_gene: TRBD2; CDR3nt: TGTGCCAGCAGCGTTAGCGGGAGGGGGAACATTCAGTACTTC; CDR3aa: CASSVSGRGNIQYF
abundance: few; len: 16; j_gene: TRBJ1-2; v_gene: TRBV28; d_gene: TRBD1; CDR3nt: TGTGCCAGCAGTCCCTCCGGCGGACAGGGGAGGATCGGCTACACCTTC; CDR3aa: CASSPSGGQGRIGYTF
abundance: few; len: 14; j_gene: TRBJ2-3; v_gene: TRBV7-9; d_gene: -; CDR3nt: TGTGCCAGCAGCCCTAGTCTTTTCACAGATACGCAGTATTTT; CDR3aa: CASSPSLFTDTQYF
abundance: -; len: 18; j_gene: TRBJ2-7; v_gene: TRBV15; d_gene: TRBD1; CDR3nt: TGTGCCACCAGCAGATTCCTGGGGACGGACAGGGGTGGTATCGAGCAGTACTTC; CDR3aa: CATSRFLGTDRGGIEQYF